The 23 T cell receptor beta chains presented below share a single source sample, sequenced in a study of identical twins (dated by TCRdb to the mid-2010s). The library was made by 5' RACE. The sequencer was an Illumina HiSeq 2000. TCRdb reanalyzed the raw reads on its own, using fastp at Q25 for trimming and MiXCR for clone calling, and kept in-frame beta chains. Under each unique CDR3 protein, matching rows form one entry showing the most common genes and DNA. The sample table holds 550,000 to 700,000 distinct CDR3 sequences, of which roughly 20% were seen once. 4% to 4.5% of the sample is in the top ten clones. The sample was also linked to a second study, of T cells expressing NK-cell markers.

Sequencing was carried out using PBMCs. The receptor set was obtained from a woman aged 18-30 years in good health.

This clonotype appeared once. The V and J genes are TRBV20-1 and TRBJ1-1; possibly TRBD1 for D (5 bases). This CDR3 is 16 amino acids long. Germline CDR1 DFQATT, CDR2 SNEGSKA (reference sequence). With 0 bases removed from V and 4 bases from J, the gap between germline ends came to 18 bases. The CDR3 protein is CSARDLMSGSGTEAFF. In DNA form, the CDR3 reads TGCAGTGCTAGAGATCTCATGTCAGGGTCTGGCACTGAAGCTTTCTTT.

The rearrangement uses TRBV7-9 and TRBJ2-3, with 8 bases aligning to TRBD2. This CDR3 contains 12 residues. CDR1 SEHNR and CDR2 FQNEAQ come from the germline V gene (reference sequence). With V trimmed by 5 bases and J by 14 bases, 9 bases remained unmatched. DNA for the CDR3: TGTGCCAGCAGCATACAGTCGGGAGGGTGGTATTTT. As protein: CASSIQSGGWYF.

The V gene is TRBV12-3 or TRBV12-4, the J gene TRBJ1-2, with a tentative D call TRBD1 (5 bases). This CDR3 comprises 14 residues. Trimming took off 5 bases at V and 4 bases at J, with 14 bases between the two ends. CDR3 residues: CASSPRQTSYGYTF. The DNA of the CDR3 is TGTGCCAGCAGTCCGCGACAGACAAGCTATGGCTACACCTTC.

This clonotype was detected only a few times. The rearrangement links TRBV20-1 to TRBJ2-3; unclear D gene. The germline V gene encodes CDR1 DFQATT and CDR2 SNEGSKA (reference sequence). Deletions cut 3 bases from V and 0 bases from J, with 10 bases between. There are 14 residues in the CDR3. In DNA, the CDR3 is TGCAGTGCTAGTGACCAACCAAGCACAGATACGCAGTATTTT. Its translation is CSASDQPSTDTQYF.

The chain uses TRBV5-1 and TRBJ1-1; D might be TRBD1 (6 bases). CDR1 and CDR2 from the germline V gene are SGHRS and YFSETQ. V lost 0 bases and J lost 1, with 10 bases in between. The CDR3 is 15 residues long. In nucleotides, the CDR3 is TGCGCCAGCAGCTTGGACAGGGAAGGGAACACTGAAGCTTTCTTT. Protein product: CASSLDREGNTEAFF.

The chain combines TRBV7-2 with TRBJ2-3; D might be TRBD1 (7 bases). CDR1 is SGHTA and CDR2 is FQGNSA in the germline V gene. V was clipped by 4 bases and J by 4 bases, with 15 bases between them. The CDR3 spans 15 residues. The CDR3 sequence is CASSSLDRDSDTQYF. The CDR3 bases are TGTGCCAGCAGCTCCTTAGACAGGGACTCAGATACGCAGTATTTT.

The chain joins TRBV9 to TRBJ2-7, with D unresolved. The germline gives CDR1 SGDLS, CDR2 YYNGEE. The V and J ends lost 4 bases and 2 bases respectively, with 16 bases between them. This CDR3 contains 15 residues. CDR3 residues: CASSSSMTFTYEQYF. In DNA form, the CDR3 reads TGTGCCAGCAGCTCTAGTATGACGTTTACCTACGAGCAGTACTTC.

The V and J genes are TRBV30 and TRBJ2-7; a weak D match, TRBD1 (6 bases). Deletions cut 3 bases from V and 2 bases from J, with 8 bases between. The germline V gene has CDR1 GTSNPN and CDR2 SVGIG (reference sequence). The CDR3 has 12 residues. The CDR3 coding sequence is TGTGCCTGGAGAGACAGGCCCTACGAGCAGTACTTC. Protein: CAWRDRPYEQYF.

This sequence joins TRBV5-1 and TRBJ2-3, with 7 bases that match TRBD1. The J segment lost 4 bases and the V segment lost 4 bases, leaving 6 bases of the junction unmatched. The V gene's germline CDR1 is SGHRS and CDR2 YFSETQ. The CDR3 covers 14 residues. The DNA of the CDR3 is TGCGCCAGCAGCGAGACAGGGCCGCCAGATACGCAGTATTTT. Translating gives CASSETGPPDTQYF.

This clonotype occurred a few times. The CDR3 reads CASSSHGVPETQYF. The CDR3 DNA reads TGTGCCAGCAGCTCCCACGGGGTCCCAGAGACCCAGTACTTC. The rearrangement uses TRBV11-2 and TRBJ2-5; weak D call: TRBD2 (5 bases). The germline CDR1 and CDR2 sequences are SGHAT and FQNNGV. The V end was cut by 4 bases, the J end by 4 bases, with 13 bases between. The CDR3 covers 14 residues.

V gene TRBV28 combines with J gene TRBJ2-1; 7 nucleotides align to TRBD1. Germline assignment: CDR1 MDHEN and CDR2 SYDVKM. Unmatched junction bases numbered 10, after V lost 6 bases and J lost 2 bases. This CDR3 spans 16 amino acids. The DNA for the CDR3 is TGTGCCAGCAGCTCCGCGACAGGGATACCCTACAATGAGCAGTTCTTC. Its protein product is CASSSATGIPYNEQFF.

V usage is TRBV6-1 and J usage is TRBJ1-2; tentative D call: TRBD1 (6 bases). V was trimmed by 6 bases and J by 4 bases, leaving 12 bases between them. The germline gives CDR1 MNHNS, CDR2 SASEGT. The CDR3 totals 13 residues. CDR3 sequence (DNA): TGTGCCAGCAGACGGGGGCAGGGCTATGGCTACACCTTC. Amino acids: CASRRGQGYGYTF.

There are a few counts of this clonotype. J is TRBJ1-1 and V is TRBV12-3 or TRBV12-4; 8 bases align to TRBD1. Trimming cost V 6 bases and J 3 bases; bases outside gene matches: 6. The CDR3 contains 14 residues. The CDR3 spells CASSQGQGHTEAFF. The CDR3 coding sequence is TGTGCCAGCAGCCAAGGACAGGGCCACACTGAAGCTTTCTTT.

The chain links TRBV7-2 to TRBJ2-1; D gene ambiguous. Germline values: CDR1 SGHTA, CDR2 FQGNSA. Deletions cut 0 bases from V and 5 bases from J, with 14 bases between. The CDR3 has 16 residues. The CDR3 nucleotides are TGTGCCAGCAGCTTAGCGCGAAGGCGGATTAACAATGAGCAGTTCTTC. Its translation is CASSLARRRINNEQFF. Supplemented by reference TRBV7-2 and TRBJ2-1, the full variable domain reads GAGVSQSPSNKVTEKGKDVELRCDPISGHTALYWYRQSLGQGLEFLIYFQGNSAPDKSGLPSDRFSAERTGGSVSTLTIQRTQQEDSAVYLCASSLARRRINNEQFFGPGTRLTVL.

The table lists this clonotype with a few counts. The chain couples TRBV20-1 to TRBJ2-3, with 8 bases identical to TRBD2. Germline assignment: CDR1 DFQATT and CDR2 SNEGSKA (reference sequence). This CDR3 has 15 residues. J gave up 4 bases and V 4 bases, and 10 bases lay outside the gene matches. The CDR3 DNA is TGCAGTGCTAACCCGGGGGGGCCTGGGGCAGATACGCAGTATTTT. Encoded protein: CSANPGGPGADTQYF.

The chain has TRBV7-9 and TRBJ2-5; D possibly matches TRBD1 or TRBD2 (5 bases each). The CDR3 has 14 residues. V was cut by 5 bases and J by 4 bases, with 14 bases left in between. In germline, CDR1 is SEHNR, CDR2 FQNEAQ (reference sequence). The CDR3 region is CASSPMRGSETQYF. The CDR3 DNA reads TGTGCCAGCAGCCCGATGAGGGGCTCAGAGACCCAGTACTTC.

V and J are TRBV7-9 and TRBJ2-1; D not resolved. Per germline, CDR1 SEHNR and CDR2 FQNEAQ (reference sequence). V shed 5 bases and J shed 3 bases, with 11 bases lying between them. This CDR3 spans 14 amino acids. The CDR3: CASSQILGYNEQFF. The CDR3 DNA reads TGTGCCAGCAGCCAAATTTTGGGCTACAATGAGCAGTTCTTC.

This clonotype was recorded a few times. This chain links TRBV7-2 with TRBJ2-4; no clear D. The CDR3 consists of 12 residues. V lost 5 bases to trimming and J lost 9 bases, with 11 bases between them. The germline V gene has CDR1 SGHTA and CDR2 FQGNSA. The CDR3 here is CASSPSPGIQYF. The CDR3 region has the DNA TGTGCCAGCAGCCCTTCGCCCGGCATTCAGTACTTC.

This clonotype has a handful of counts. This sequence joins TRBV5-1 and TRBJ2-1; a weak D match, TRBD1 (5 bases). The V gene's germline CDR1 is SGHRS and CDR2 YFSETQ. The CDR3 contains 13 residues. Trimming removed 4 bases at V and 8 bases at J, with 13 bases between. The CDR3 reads CASSQDSGDEQFF. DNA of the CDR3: TGCGCCAGCAGCCAAGACAGTGGGGATGAGCAGTTCTTC.

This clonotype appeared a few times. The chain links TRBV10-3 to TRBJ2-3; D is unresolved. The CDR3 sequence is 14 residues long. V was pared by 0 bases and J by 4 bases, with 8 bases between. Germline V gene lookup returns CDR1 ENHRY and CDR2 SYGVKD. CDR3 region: CAISESKDPDTQYF. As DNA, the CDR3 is TGTGCCATCAGTGAGTCGAAGGATCCAGATACGCAGTATTTT.

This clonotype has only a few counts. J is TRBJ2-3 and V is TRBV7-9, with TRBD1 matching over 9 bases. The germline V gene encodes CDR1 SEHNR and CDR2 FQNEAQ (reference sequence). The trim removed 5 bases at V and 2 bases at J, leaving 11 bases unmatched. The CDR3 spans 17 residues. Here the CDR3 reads CASSPKDRGALTDTQYF. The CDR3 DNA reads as TGTGCCAGCAGCCCAAAGGACAGGGGCGCCCTCACAGATACGCAGTATTTT.

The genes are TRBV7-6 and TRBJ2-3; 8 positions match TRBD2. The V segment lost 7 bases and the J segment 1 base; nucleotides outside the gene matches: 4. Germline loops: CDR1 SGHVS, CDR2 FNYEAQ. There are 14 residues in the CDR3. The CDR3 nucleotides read TGTGCCAGCACCCCGGGGGGGGGCACAGATACGCAGTATTTT. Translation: CASTPGGGTDTQYF.

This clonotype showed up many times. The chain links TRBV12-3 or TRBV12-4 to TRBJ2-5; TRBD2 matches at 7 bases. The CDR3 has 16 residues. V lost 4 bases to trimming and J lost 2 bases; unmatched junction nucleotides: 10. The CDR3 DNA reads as TGTGCCAGCAGTTCAGGCGAAACTAGCGCACAAGAGACCCAGTACTTC. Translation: CASSSGETSAQETQYF.